This T cell receptor (beta chain) was sequenced in a study of response to subunit inactivated influenza vaccine. Study-level findings and limits: Authors suggested few new T cells are recruited by each seasonal influenza vaccination.

On this clonotype: Its antigen is not known.

The V gene's germline CDR1 is SEHNR and CDR2 FQNEAQ (reference sequence). Deletions cut 8 bases from V and 1 base from J, with 11 bases between. The CDR3 totals 13 residues. MiXCR, run by TCRdb on the RT-PCR reads, gives a single entry per CDR3 protein. The table has 450,000 to 600,000 distinct CDR3 sequences, about 17% seen once; the top ten hold roughly 3%. Here the sequenced sample was CD4+ T cells sorted from PBMCs, taken less than 30 months after vaccination. This sequence joins TRBV7-9 and TRBJ1-1; the D is unclear. The TCR originated in a man aged 45 to 70 who received an inactivated influenza vaccine. CDR3 nucleotide sequence: TGTGCCAGCCTCTTAGGAGCGAACACTGAAGCTTTCTTT. Protein sequence: CASLLGANTEAFF. The entire variable domain, with the rest obtained from reference TRBV7-9 and TRBJ1-1, is as follows: DTGVSQNPRHKITKRGQNVTFRCDPISEHNRLYWYRQTLGQGPEFLTYFQNEAQLEKSRLLSDRFSAERPKGSFSTLEIQRTEQGDSAMYLCASLLGANTEAFFGQGTRLTVV.